The 20 T cell receptor beta chains below come from one sample, sequenced in a study of blood T cell repertoires in COVID-19 (dated by TCRdb to about 2020). The library was made by the immunoSEQ multiplex PCR assay. In its TCRdb copy, this immuneACCESS table keeps in-frame sequences only and misses some clones. Where compared with another copy, unresolved V genes explain less than half of these, and the others have no known cause. The sample yields roughly 260,000 clones; 86% were counted once. About 9.2% of the sample comes from the top ten. The sequencing sample was made of peripheral blood. These receptors all stem from a man aged 40-49 years who had recovered from COVID-19.

This clone was counted at least ten times. The V call is TRBV15, the J call TRBJ2-1; possibly TRBD1 for D (5 bases). The CDR3 spans 16 residues. V was trimmed by 0 bases and J by 5 bases, leaving 14 bases between them. Germline values: CDR1 LNHNV, CDR2 YYDKDF (reference sequence). The CDR3: CATSREDDRFHNEQFF. CDR3 sequence (DNA): TGTGCCACCAGCAGAGAGGACGACAGATTTCACAATGAGCAGTTCTTC. The whole variable domain, filled in from reference TRBV15 and TRBJ2-1, reads DAMVIQNPRYQVTQFGKPVTLSCSQTLNHNVMYWYQQKSSQAPKLLFHYYDKDFNNEADTPDNFQSRRPNTSFCFLDIRSPGLGDTAMYLCATSREDDRFHNEQFFGPGTRLTVL.

The chain has TRBV6-6 and TRBJ2-4, with 7 bases matching TRBD1. Germline assignment: CDR1 MNHNY and CDR2 SVGAGI (reference sequence). This CDR3 contains 15 residues. The V and J ends lost 6 bases and 5 bases, in that order; junction bases with no gene match: 10. In nucleotides, the CDR3 is TGTGCCAGCAGACTATCCCCAGGGGGAGAAAACATTCAGTACTTC. This sequence encodes CASRLSPGGENIQYF.

The chain recombines TRBV18 with TRBJ2-1; the match to TRBD2 covers 8 bases. Per germline, CDR1 KGHSH and CDR2 LQKENI. V gave up 3 bases and J gave up 0 bases; unmatched junction bases: 13. This CDR3 comprises 19 residues. The CDR3 loop reads CASSPYRAGGASSYNEQFF. CDR3 in DNA: TGTGCCAGCTCACCCTATAGGGCGGGAGGTGCCAGCTCCTACAATGAGCAGTTCTTC.

This clone was counted a single time. The genes are TRBV4-2 and TRBJ2-3, with D possibly TRBD2 on 7 matching bases. With 0 bases removed from V and 2 bases from J, the gap between germline ends came to 12 bases. This CDR3 comprises 16 residues. Per germline, CDR1 LGHNA and CDR2 YNFKEQ. This chain's CDR3 is CASSQEGGAPTDTQYF. CDR3 coding DNA: TGTGCCAGCAGCCAAGAGGGGGGGGCCCCCACAGATACGCAGTATTTT.

The chain combines TRBV7-2 with TRBJ1-1; tentative D call: TRBD1 (5 bases). V gave up 4 bases and J gave up 10 bases, with 16 bases separating them. Germline CDR1 SGHTA, CDR2 FQGNSA. The CDR3 consists of 13 residues. This CDR3 is CASSSRDSLGAFF. The CDR3 DNA reads TGTGCCAGCAGCTCCCGGGACTCATTAGGAGCTTTCTTT.

The chain recombines TRBV6-6 with TRBJ2-2, with 12 bases matching TRBD2. V dropped 6 bases and J dropped 6; count of bases not matched to a gene: 8. The CDR3 has 16 residues. Germline CDR1 is MNHNY and CDR2 is SVGAGI (reference sequence). This chain's CDR3 is CASRRRLAGEAGELFF. For the CDR3, the DNA is TGTGCCAGCAGACGAAGACTAGCGGGAGAGGCCGGGGAGCTGTTTTTT.

This rearrangement joins TRBV7-3 to TRBJ2-3; 13 nucleotides line up with TRBD2. The V gene's germline CDR1 is SGHTA and CDR2 FQGTGA. The CDR3 runs to 16 residues. V shed 4 bases, J shed 0 bases, and the junction held 1 base outside the gene matches. Written as DNA, the CDR3 is TGTGCCAGCAGCTCGGGACTAGCGGGAAGCACAGATACGCAGTATTTT. It encodes CASSSGLAGSTDTQYF.

This chain connects TRBV29-1 to TRBJ2-3; 11 nucleotides align to TRBD2. Germline assignment: CDR1 SQVTM and CDR2 ANQGSEA. CDR3 size: 16 residues. The V segment lost 6 bases and the J segment 5 bases; nucleotides outside the gene matches: 13. This CDR3 is CSVRGTSGSPVDTQYF. Here the CDR3 DNA reads TGCAGCGTGCGGGGTACTAGCGGGAGTCCTGTAGATACGCAGTATTTT.

The chain has TRBV2 and TRBJ2-7; 11 nucleotides align to TRBD2. Germline V CDR1 and CDR2: SNHLY, FYNNEI. V lost 6 bases, J lost 4 bases, and 5 bases stayed unmatched. The CDR3 covers 14 residues. This CDR3 reads CASRVGLAGYEQYF. The CDR3 region has the DNA TGTGCCAGCAGGGTTGGACTAGCGGGTTACGAGCAGTACTTC.

In DNA form, the CDR3 reads TGTGCCAGCAGCCGTGGACTAGCGGGGTCAGATACGCAGTATTTT. Translation gives CASSRGLAGSDTQYF. This chain uses TRBV6-6 with TRBJ2-3; TRBD2 matches 12 bases. The CDR3 covers 15 residues. Per the germline V gene, CDR1 is MNHNY and CDR2 is SVGAGI (reference sequence). The ends lost 6 bases at V and 4 bases at J; junction bases unmatched: 5.

V gene TRBV6-5 combines with J gene TRBJ2-7; 8 nucleotides line up with TRBD2. Germline V CDR1 and CDR2: MNHEY, SVGAGI. This CDR3 comprises 15 residues. The V gene end was trimmed by 7 bases and the J gene end by 0 bases; junction bases not matched to a gene: 8. Written as DNA, the CDR3 is TGTGCCAGCATCCCGCTAGCGGGTAGCTCCTACGAGCAGTACTTC. Amino acids: CASIPLAGSSYEQYF.

The rearrangement joins TRBV7-2 to TRBJ2-7; 13 positions agree with TRBD2. The germline V gene has CDR1 SGHTA and CDR2 FQGNSA. With 1 base clipped from V and 2 bases from J, the junction kept 8 bases outside the gene matches. The length of the CDR3 is 18 residues. The CDR3 bases are TGTGCCAGCAGCTTAGGGACTAGCGGGGGCCCCCCCACCTACGAGCAGTACTTC. It translates to CASSLGTSGGPPTYEQYF.

The chain couples TRBV7-2 to TRBJ1-2; D is unclear. Trimming left V 2 bases short and J 0 bases short, with 16 bases between. This CDR3 is 17 amino acids long. The germline gives CDR1 SGHTA, CDR2 FQGNSA. CDR3 loop: CASSLTPTTQANYGYTF. The CDR3 DNA sequence: TGTGCCAGCAGCTTAACTCCGACTACTCAAGCTAACTATGGCTACACCTTC.

This clone showed up just a few times. The chain carries TRBV4-3 and TRBJ2-2; D gene ambiguous. This CDR3 is built from 15 residues. From germline, CDR1 is LGHNA and CDR2 YSLEER. With 4 bases removed from V and 1 base from J, the gap between germline ends came to 10 bases. The CDR3 is CASSPRVGNTGELFF. The CDR3 nucleotides read TGCGCCAGCAGCCCCCGGGTCGGGAACACCGGGGAGCTGTTTTTT.

The rearrangement uses TRBV6-1 and TRBJ2-2, with 12 bases fitting TRBD2. With V trimmed by 0 bases and J by 6 bases, 2 bases remained unmatched. Germline loops: CDR1 MNHNS, CDR2 SASEGT. The CDR3 sequence is 16 residues long. The CDR3 region is CASSEASSGRAGELFF. CDR3 DNA: TGTGCCAGCAGTGAAGCGTCTAGCGGGAGGGCCGGGGAGCTGTTTTTT.

The chain combines TRBV11-3 with TRBJ1-5; TRBD1 might be the D (6 bases). This CDR3 has 17 amino acids. Germline V gene sequence: CDR1 SGHNT, CDR2 YENEEA. Between the trimmed V and J ends, which lost 5 bases and 0 bases, there was a span of 17 bases. The CDR3 nucleotides are TGTGCCAGCAGCCCTCGACAGGCCCGCTATAGCAATCAGCCCCAGCATTTT. Its protein product is CASSPRQARYSNQPQHF.

This chain connects TRBV19 to TRBJ1-4; D is possibly TRBD1 (6 bases). From germline, CDR1 is LNHDA and CDR2 SQIVND (reference sequence). Trimming pared 5 bases from V and 7 bases from J, leaving 17 bases between. The CDR3 is 15 amino acids. This CDR3 is CASSPGATGREKLFF. CDR3 DNA sequence: TGTGCCAGTAGTCCAGGGGCGACAGGTCGTGAAAAACTGTTTTTT.

The chain has TRBV3-1 (or the pseudogene TRBV3-2) and TRBJ2-1; 12 positions match TRBD2. V lost 3 bases, J lost 15 bases, and 18 bases stayed unmatched. Germline values: CDR1 LGHDT, CDR2 YNNKEL (reference sequence). The CDR3 spans 17 residues. CDR3 bases: TGTGCCAGCAGCCAGATGAGGCTAGCGGGAGGGCCGAGGAGCCGGTTCTTC. Its translation is CASSQMRLAGGPRSRFF.

The chain couples TRBV7-9 to TRBJ2-7; a weak D match, TRBD1 (6 bases). Trimming left V 4 bases short and J 2 bases short, with 18 bases between. This CDR3 comprises 16 residues. CDR1 SEHNR and CDR2 FQNEAQ come from the germline V gene (reference sequence). CDR3 DNA: TGTGCCAGCAGCTCAACCGGGACACCGCCTACCTACGAGCAGTACTTC. Its translation is CASSSTGTPPTYEQYF.

This chain links TRBV10-3 with TRBJ1-6; 7 bases line up with TRBD1. The V gene's germline CDR1 is ENHRY and CDR2 SYGVKD. CDR3 size: 15 residues. The trim removed 10 bases at V and 6 bases at J, leaving 12 bases unmatched. The CDR3 is CATEGARSGNSPLHF. CDR3 coding DNA: TGTGCCACCGAGGGGGCGCGGAGCGGTAATTCACCCCTCCACTTT.